The 31 T cell receptor beta chains in this list originate from one sample, sequenced in a study of blood T cell repertoires in COVID-19. The table came from immunoSEQ multiplex PCR; TCRdb's copy has only in-frame clones and leaves some out. This sample carries around 250,000 clones, about nine tenths of them seen once, and the ten largest clones take about 14%. Material: PBMCs or T cells enriched from blood (not recorded which). Receptors were obtained from a man younger than 35 who had recovered from COVID-19.

The chain has TRBV7-2 and TRBJ2-1; TRBD2 matches at 16 bases. The CDR3 length is 15 residues. Losses at the gene ends were 5 bases for V and 14 bases for J; bases not matched to a gene: 9. Germline CDR1 SGHTA, CDR2 FQGNSA. CDR3 nucleotide sequence: TGTGCCAGCAGCCCCGGGACTAGCGGGAGGGATACCGAGTTCTTC. Translating gives CASSPGTSGRDTEFF.

This chain joins TRBV25-1 and TRBJ1-1, with TRBD1 as a possible D gene (5 bases). From germline, CDR1 is MGHDK and CDR2 SYGVNS. The CDR3 sequence is 14 residues long. Trimming shortened V by 3 bases and J by 3 bases, and 11 bases separated the two germline ends. CDR3 region: CASSERTQDTEAFF. The CDR3 DNA follows: TGTGCCAGCAGTGAGCGGACACAAGACACTGAAGCTTTCTTT.

The chain uses TRBV15 and TRBJ2-1; D is unclear. This CDR3 has 16 residues. Trimming removed 3 bases from V and 0 bases from J, with 12 bases in between. Germline-derived CDR1 and CDR2 are LNHNV and YYDKDF (reference sequence). The CDR3 coding sequence is TGTGCCACCAGCAGCCAGTCCCCCAGCTCCTACAATGAGCAGTTCTTC. This sequence encodes CATSSQSPSSYNEQFF.

This rearrangement joins TRBV10-2 to TRBJ2-3; TRBD2 agrees at 11 bases. Germline V lookup: CDR1 WSHSY, CDR2 SAAADI. The CDR3 runs to 13 residues. The V gene end was trimmed by 6 bases and the J gene end by 6 bases; junction bases not matched to a gene: 2. CDR3 nucleotides: TGCGCCAGCAGGCTAGCGGGGGGTGATACGCAGTATTTT. It specifies CASRLAGGDTQYF.

V gene TRBV2 combines with J gene TRBJ1-1; possibly TRBD1 for D (5 bases). The CDR3 contains 13 residues. CDR1 is SNHLY, CDR2 FYNNEI, per germline. V dropped 4 bases and J dropped 7 bases, with 13 bases sitting between them. The CDR3 spells CASSASPGGEAFF. CDR3 bases: TGTGCCAGCAGTGCCTCACCCGGGGGTGAAGCTTTCTTT.

J is TRBJ1-4 and V is TRBV4-1; D not certain. From germline, CDR1 is MGHRA and CDR2 YSYEKL. Trimming stripped 1 base from V and 8 bases from J, with 8 bases between. CDR3 length: 13 amino acids. The CDR3 coding sequence is TGCGCCAGCAGCCAAGTAGCGGGCGAAAAACTGTTTTTT. It codes for CASSQVAGEKLFF.

The rearrangement uses TRBV28 and TRBJ1-3; D is ambiguous. This CDR3 is 14 amino acids long. Trimming shortened V by 5 bases and J by 0 bases, and 8 bases separated the two germline ends. Germline V lookup: CDR1 MDHEN, CDR2 SYDVKM. CDR3 bases: TGTGCCAGCAGTATGGGCCGCTCTGGAAACACCATATATTTT. It specifies CASSMGRSGNTIYF. Based on the CDR3 plus reference TRBV28 and TRBJ1-3, the full variable domain is DVKVTQSSRYLVKRTGEKVFLECVQDMDHENMFWYRQDPGLGLRLIYFSYDVKMKEKGDIPEGYSVSREKKERFSLILESASTNQTSMYLCASSMGRSGNTIYFGEGSWLTVV.

The CDR3 protein is CASSPGQGSNTEAFF. The CDR3 DNA follows: TGCGCCAGCAGCCCCGGACAGGGGAGTAACACTGAAGCTTTCTTT. The chain employs TRBV5-1 and TRBJ1-1; 9 bases agree with TRBD1. The ends lost 4 bases at V and 2 bases at J; junction bases unmatched: 6. This CDR3 spans 15 amino acids. In germline, CDR1 is SGHRS, CDR2 YFSETQ. The full variable domain, with the rest looked up from reference TRBV5-1 and TRBJ1-1, is KAGVTQTPRYLIKTRGQQVTLSCSPISGHRSVSWYQQTPGQGLQFLFEYFSETQRNKGNFPGRFSGRQFSNSRSEMNVSTLELGDSALYLCASSPGQGSNTEAFFGQGTRLTVV.

This chain joins TRBV28 and TRBJ1-1, with D tentatively TRBD1 (5 bases). V lost 6 bases to trimming and J lost 6 bases, with 17 bases between them. Per the germline V gene, CDR1 is MDHEN and CDR2 is SYDVKM. The CDR3 totals 14 residues. The CDR3 region is CASRETVEVAEAFF. CDR3 DNA sequence: TGTGCCAGCAGGGAGACAGTTGAAGTAGCTGAAGCTTTCTTT.

The table lists this clone with a count of one. V is TRBV4-1 and J is TRBJ2-2; perhaps TRBD2 as D (6 bases). Germline loops: CDR1 MGHRA, CDR2 YSYEKL. Trimming took 7 bases from V and 3 from J, leaving 12 bases between them. CDR3 length: 14 amino acids. The CDR3 DNA follows: TGCGCCAGCATGTTGGGGGAGGACACCGGGGAGCTGTTTTTT. It specifies CASMLGEDTGELFF.

The chain carries TRBV7-3 and TRBJ2-3, with 8 bases that match TRBD1. In germline, CDR1 is SGHTA, CDR2 FQGTGA. V trimming: 6 bases; J trimming: 4 bases; junction bases outside the gene matches: 9. The CDR3 is 15 amino acids. In DNA, the CDR3 is TGTGCCAGCAGTCTCCAGGGGGCTTTTTCAGATACGCAGTATTTT. It specifies CASSLQGAFSDTQYF.

The chain couples TRBV30 to TRBJ2-3, with D possibly being TRBD1 (5 bases). Trimming pared 3 bases from V and 6 bases from J, leaving 13 bases between. The V gene's germline CDR1 is GTSNPN and CDR2 SVGIG (reference sequence). The CDR3 contains 13 residues. The CDR3 DNA reads TGTGCCTGGAGCGTCAGGGTCGGGGATACGCAGTATTTT. As protein: CAWSVRVGDTQYF.

The rearrangement joins TRBV27 to TRBJ1-1; 7 bases align to TRBD1. The CDR3 consists of 14 residues. Trimming took 5 bases from V and 6 from J; bases not matched to a gene: 9. Germline V gene sequence: CDR1 MNHEY, CDR2 SMNVEV (reference sequence). The CDR3 DNA is TGTGCCAGCAGTGACAGGGCCCTGAGGGCTGAAGCTTTCTTT. This gives the protein CASSDRALRAEAFF.

This rearrangement joins TRBV10-3 to TRBJ2-3, with TRBD2 matching 8 bases. Germline CDR1 reads ENHRY; CDR2 reads SYGVKD. Unmatched junction bases numbered 8, after V lost 6 bases and J lost 6 bases. This CDR3 has 14 residues. For the CDR3, the DNA is TGTGCCATCAGCCGCGGGGGGCCCTCGGATACGCAGTATTTT. Translating it yields CAISRGGPSDTQYF.

The V gene is TRBV5-4, the J gene TRBJ2-1; possible D gene TRBD2, 6 bases. V lost 4 bases and J lost 4, with 18 bases in between. The CDR3 contains 16 residues. Germline CDR1 is SGHNT and CDR2 is YYREEE (reference sequence). Written as DNA, the CDR3 is TGTGCCAGCAGCGCGGCTGCGGGGAGTTTGTACAATGAGCAGTTCTTC. Its translation: CASSAAAGSLYNEQFF.

The chain couples TRBV19 to TRBJ1-2, with a weak D call TRBD1 (5 bases). From germline, CDR1 is LNHDA and CDR2 SQIVND (reference sequence). Trimming cost V 5 bases and J 7 bases, with 17 bases left between them. The CDR3 extends over 14 amino acids. CDR3 sequence reads: CASSSRHRRAGYTF. The CDR3 nucleotides are TGTGCCAGTAGTTCCCGCCACCGCAGGGCTGGCTACACCTTC. Variable domain in full (rest from reference TRBV19 and TRBJ1-2): DGGITQSPKYLFRKEGQNVTLSCEQNLNHDAMYWYRQDPGQGLRLIYYSQIVNDFQKGDIAEGYSVSREKKESFPLTVTSAQKNPTAFYLCASSSRHRRAGYTFGSGTRLTVV.

This clone appeared a few times. The chain links TRBV3-1 (or the pseudogene TRBV3-2) to TRBJ2-7; D gene unclear. CDR3 length: 13 residues. CDR1 is LGHDT, CDR2 YNNKEL, per germline (reference sequence). Deletions cut 1 base from V and 5 bases from J, with 9 bases between. This chain's CDR3 is CASSQAQVHEQYF. The CDR3 DNA reads as TGTGCCAGCAGCCAAGCGCAGGTACACGAGCAGTACTTC.

The rearrangement joins TRBV6-5 to TRBJ2-7; 9 bases line up with TRBD1. The J segment lost 5 bases and the V segment lost 6 bases, leaving 5 bases of the junction unmatched. This CDR3 has 13 amino acids. The germline V gene has CDR1 MNHEY and CDR2 SVGAGI. This chain's CDR3 is CASSLGQGNEQYF. The CDR3 nucleotides are TGTGCCAGCAGCCTGGGACAGGGAAACGAGCAGTACTTC.

V and J are TRBV30 and TRBJ2-5; 9 nucleotides align to TRBD1. The CDR3 spans 14 residues. V trimming: 2 bases; J trimming: 5 bases; junction bases outside the gene matches: 6. CDR1 and CDR2 (germline): GTSNPN, SVGIG (reference sequence). Written as DNA, the CDR3 is TGTGCCTGGAGTACAACAGGGGGCTCGGAGACCCAGTACTTC. Its protein product is CAWSTTGGSETQYF.

The V gene is TRBV28, the J gene TRBJ2-7; the match to TRBD1 covers 8 bases. Losses at the gene ends were 4 bases for V and 2 bases for J; bases not matched to a gene: 4. Germline loops: CDR1 MDHEN, CDR2 SYDVKM. The CDR3 sequence is 14 residues long. The CDR3: CASSSGGQAYEQYF. In DNA, the CDR3 is TGTGCCAGCAGTTCAGGGGGACAGGCCTACGAGCAGTACTTC. The full variable domain, its missing parts supplied by reference TRBV28 and TRBJ2-7, is DVKVTQSSRYLVKRTGEKVFLECVQDMDHENMFWYRQDPGLGLRLIYFSYDVKMKEKGDIPEGYSVSREKKERFSLILESASTNQTSMYLCASSSGGQAYEQYFGPGTRLTVT.

This clone was counted a single time. The rearrangement uses TRBV27 and TRBJ1-3, with D perhaps TRBD1 (6 bases). This CDR3 is 14 amino acids long. V was shortened by 5 bases and J by 2 bases, with 10 bases between the two germline ends. The germline V gene has CDR1 MNHEY and CDR2 SMNVEV (reference sequence). The DNA of the CDR3 is TGTGCCAGCAGTCTACAGGGACCTGGAAACACCATATATTTT. It encodes CASSLQGPGNTIYF.

This clone appeared once. The chain employs TRBV30 and TRBJ2-1; D is unclear. Trimming left V 7 bases short and J 7 bases short, with 11 bases between. This CDR3 has 11 amino acids. Germline CDR1 GTSNPN, CDR2 SVGIG (reference sequence). The CDR3, as DNA: TGTGCCTCCCGACTCGTAAATGAGCAGTTCTTC. This encodes CASRLVNEQFF.

The chain carries TRBV18 and TRBJ2-5, with 9 bases that match TRBD2. This CDR3 contains 15 residues. The junction had 5 bases not matched to a gene; V was cut back by 3 bases and J by 3 bases. CDR1 is KGHSH, CDR2 LQKENI, per germline. CDR3 bases: TGTGCCAGCTCACCCCCTAGCGGGATCGAAGAGACCCAGTACTTC. It codes for CASSPPSGIEETQYF.

This clone showed up just once. V and J are TRBV19 and TRBJ2-1, with 9 bases aligning to TRBD1. The trim removed 3 bases at V and 8 bases at J, leaving 11 bases unmatched. Germline lookup yields CDR1 LNHDA and CDR2 SQIVND (reference sequence). The CDR3 has 16 residues. CDR3 sequence: CASSIMWGQGMYEQFF. The DNA of the CDR3 is TGTGCCAGTAGTATTATGTGGGGACAGGGAATGTATGAGCAGTTCTTC.

This chain uses TRBV7-9 with TRBJ1-6; 9 positions agree with TRBD1. Germline V gives CDR1 SEHNR, CDR2 FQNEAQ (reference sequence). The junction had 20 bases not matched to a gene; V was cut back by 4 bases and J by 10 bases. The CDR3 has 19 amino acids. CDR3 sequence (DNA): TGTGCCAGCAGCTCGGACAAATACCGCTCCGGGACAGGGAAATCACCCCTCCACTTT. This encodes CASSSDKYRSGTGKSPLHF.

The V call is TRBV5-6, the J call TRBJ1-5, with 7 bases that match TRBD1. The germline gives CDR1 SGHDT, CDR2 YYEEEE. V gave up 4 bases and J gave up 3 bases; unmatched junction bases: 4. The CDR3 is made up of 14 amino acids. In DNA form, the CDR3 reads TGTGCCAGCAGCGCAGGGGGTCCCAATCAGCCCCAGCATTTT. Translating gives CASSAGGPNQPQHF.

V gene TRBV7-2 combines with J gene TRBJ2-3; D uncertain. The germline V and J ends were trimmed by 1 base and 2 bases, with 10 bases remaining between them. This CDR3 region has 15 residues. CDR1 is SGHTA, CDR2 FQGNSA, per germline. The CDR3 DNA reads as TGTGCCAGCAGCTTAGTTCCACAGTTCACAGATACGCAGTATTTT. Protein product: CASSLVPQFTDTQYF.

The CDR3 is CAWSMGGSADTQYF. For the CDR3, the DNA is TGTGCCTGGAGTATGGGGGGGAGCGCAGATACGCAGTATTTT. The gene calls are TRBV30 and TRBJ2-3, with 7 bases lining up with TRBD2. In germline, CDR1 is GTSNPN, CDR2 SVGIG (reference sequence). This CDR3 spans 14 amino acids. J lost 4 bases, V lost 2 bases, and 6 bases had no gene match.

The J gene is TRBJ1-6, the V gene TRBV3-1 (or the pseudogene TRBV3-2); D is undetermined. The V gene lost 4 bases and the J gene lost 11 bases, with 15 bases spanning the gap. The CDR3 contains 14 residues. Looked up from germline, CDR1 is LGHDT and CDR2 is YNNKEL (reference sequence). The CDR3 here is CASSPTNKGAPLHF. In DNA, the CDR3 is TGTGCCAGCAGCCCTACCAACAAAGGAGCACCCCTCCACTTT.

The genes are TRBV5-1 and TRBJ2-7; 8 bases line up with TRBD1. J gave up 6 bases and V 0 bases, and 5 bases lay outside the gene matches. Germline V gene data show CDR1 as SGHRS and CDR2 as YFSETQ. The CDR3 consists of 14 residues. The CDR3 DNA follows: TGCGCCAGCAGCTTGGGAGGGACAGGTCGCGAGCAGTACTTC. It is translated as CASSLGGTGREQYF.

This clone was detected only once. The gene calls are TRBV30 and TRBJ2-7, with TRBD1 matching over 10 bases. Germline loops: CDR1 GTSNPN, CDR2 SVGIG (reference sequence). CDR3 length equals 14 residues. With V trimmed by 5 bases and J by 4 bases, 8 bases remained unmatched. CDR3 sequence (DNA): TGTGCCTGGGATGGGACAGGGGCTAGTTACGAGCAGTACTTC. Encoded protein: CAWDGTGASYEQYF.